Listed below are T cell receptor beta chains from one sample, sequenced in a study of OX40 agonist ivuxolimab in advanced cancers. The assay was immunoSEQ multiplex PCR, and TCRdb's table has in-frame clones only and misses some. The sample carries more than 30,000 clones, 88% recorded once. This sample comprised CD4+ or CD8+ T cells sorted from blood, obtained in a trial of the OX40 agonist ivuxolimab. Receptors originate from an adult with an advanced solid tumor such as melanoma, head and neck, liver or kidney cancer. Each CDR3 is given with its conserved first and last residue. D genes are given only for firm matches. Clone sizes are given selectively: once, few, many, or a class where the clone is expanded.

clone_size: .
d_call: .
v_call: TRBV5-1
j_call: TRBJ2-3
cdr3_length: 17
cdr3_aa: CASSLRPRGGGTDTQYF
cdr3_nt: TGCGCCAGCAGTTTAAGGCCCAGGGGGGGAGGCACAGATACGCAGTATTTT

clone_size: .
d_call: .
v_call: TRBV7-3
j_call: TRBJ1-5
cdr3_length: 15
cdr3_aa: CASSLTIPKNQPQHF
cdr3_nt: TGTGCCAGCAGCTTAACGATCCCTAAAAATCAGCCCCAGCATTTT

clone_size: .
d_call: .
v_call: TRBV6-1
j_call: TRBJ1-5
cdr3_length: 16
cdr3_aa: CASSGGYGAAVQPQHF
cdr3_nt: TGTGCCAGCAGTGGGGGCTACGGGGCAGCAGTACAGCCCCAGCATTTT

clone_size: .
d_call: TRBD1
v_call: TRBV18
j_call: TRBJ2-5
cdr3_length: 14
cdr3_aa: CASSQGQGPETQYF
cdr3_nt: TGTGCCAGCTCGCAAGGACAGGGCCCAGAGACCCAGTACTTC

clone_size: .
d_call: TRBD1
v_call: TRBV18
j_call: TRBJ2-1
cdr3_length: 16
cdr3_aa: CASSPPRQGSYNEQFF
cdr3_nt: TGTGCCAGCTCACCACCAAGACAGGGTTCCTACAATGAGCAGTTCTTC

clone_size: once
d_call: .
v_call: TRBV30
j_call: TRBJ1-4
cdr3_length: 17
cdr3_aa: CAWSRAGATRANEKLFF
cdr3_nt: TGTGCCTGGAGTAGAGCAGGGGCGACGCGGGCTAATGAAAAACTGTTTTTT

clone_size: .
d_call: .
v_call: TRBV9
j_call: TRBJ2-7
cdr3_length: 14
cdr3_aa: CASSVELGDYEQYF
cdr3_nt: TGTGCCAGCAGCGTAGAGTTAGGGGACTACGAGCAGTACTTC

clone_size: .
d_call: TRBD1
v_call: TRBV30
j_call: TRBJ2-2
cdr3_length: 15
cdr3_aa: CAWSRQGLPTGELFF
cdr3_nt: TGTGCCTGGAGTCGACAGGGGCTACCCACCGGGGAGCTGTTTTTT

clone_size: .
d_call: .
v_call: TRBV7-2
j_call: TRBJ2-5
cdr3_length: 13
cdr3_aa: CASSYGGGETQYF
cdr3_nt: TGTGCCAGCAGCTATGGAGGCGGAGAGACCCAGTACTTC

clone_size: .
d_call: TRBD1
v_call: TRBV6-1
j_call: TRBJ1-2
cdr3_length: 14
cdr3_aa: CASSERQGNYGYTF
cdr3_nt: TGTGCCAGCAGTGAAAGACAGGGCAACTATGGCTACACCTTC

clone_size: .
d_call: TRBD1
v_call: TRBV6-5
j_call: TRBJ2-4
cdr3_length: 12
cdr3_aa: CASSGQGVIQYF
cdr3_nt: TGTGCCAGCAGTGGACAGGGGGTCATTCAGTACTTC

clone_size: .
d_call: .
v_call: TRBV28
j_call: TRBJ2-7
cdr3_length: 12
cdr3_aa: CATAGYPYEQYF
cdr3_nt: TGTGCCACCGCGGGGTACCCCTACGAGCAGTACTTC

clone_size: .
d_call: .
v_call: TRBV6-6
j_call: TRBJ1-2
cdr3_length: 16
cdr3_aa: CASSAPDGRIFYGYTF
cdr3_nt: TGTGCCAGCTCTGCTCCCGACGGGCGCATTTTCTATGGCTACACCTTC

clone_size: once
d_call: TRBD1
v_call: TRBV5-6
j_call: TRBJ2-3
cdr3_length: 16
cdr3_aa: CASSRVTGVSTDTQYF
cdr3_nt: TGTGCCAGCAGCCGAGTAACAGGGGTGAGCACAGATACGCAGTATTTT

clone_size: once
d_call: .
v_call: TRBV18
j_call: TRBJ2-5
cdr3_length: 15
cdr3_aa: CASSPLAQTQETQYF
cdr3_nt: TGTGCCAGCTCACCACTGGCGCAGACCCAAGAGACCCAGTACTTC